This entry concerns a single T cell receptor beta chain. V was clipped by 5 bases and J by 8 bases, with 13 bases between them. There are 13 residues in the CDR3. Germline V gives CDR1 MDHEN, CDR2 SYDVKM. PCR was performed using 60 Vbeta and 13 Jbeta primers. Libraries were prepared by immunoSEQ multiplex PCR; TCRdb keeps only in-frame clonotypes and omits some of them. This table holds fewer than 200,000 clones, approximately 79% found once. The data derive from a study of cytomegalovirus exposure and HLA in healthy donors. Sequencing input: PBMCs. The clonotype comes from a man in his 60s in good health and CMV-seronegative. The chain carries TRBV28 and TRBJ2-1; D not resolved. CDR3 amino acids: CASSKLGPDEQFF. Written as DNA, the CDR3 is TGTGCCAGCAGTAAGCTAGGTCCTGATGAGCAGTTCTTC.